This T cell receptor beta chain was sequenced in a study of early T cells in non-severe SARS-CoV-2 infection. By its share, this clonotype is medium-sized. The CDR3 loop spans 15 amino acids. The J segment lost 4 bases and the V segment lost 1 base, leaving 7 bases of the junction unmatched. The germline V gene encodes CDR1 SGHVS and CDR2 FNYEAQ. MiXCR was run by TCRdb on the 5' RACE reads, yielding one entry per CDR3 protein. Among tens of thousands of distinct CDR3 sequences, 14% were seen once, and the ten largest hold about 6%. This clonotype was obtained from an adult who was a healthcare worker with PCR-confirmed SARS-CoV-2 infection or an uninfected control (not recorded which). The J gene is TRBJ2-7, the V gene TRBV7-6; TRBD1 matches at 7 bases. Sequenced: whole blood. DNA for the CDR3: TGTGCCAGCAGCTTAGAGACAGGGAAAAGGTACGAGCAGTACTTC. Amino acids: CASSLETGKRYEQYF.